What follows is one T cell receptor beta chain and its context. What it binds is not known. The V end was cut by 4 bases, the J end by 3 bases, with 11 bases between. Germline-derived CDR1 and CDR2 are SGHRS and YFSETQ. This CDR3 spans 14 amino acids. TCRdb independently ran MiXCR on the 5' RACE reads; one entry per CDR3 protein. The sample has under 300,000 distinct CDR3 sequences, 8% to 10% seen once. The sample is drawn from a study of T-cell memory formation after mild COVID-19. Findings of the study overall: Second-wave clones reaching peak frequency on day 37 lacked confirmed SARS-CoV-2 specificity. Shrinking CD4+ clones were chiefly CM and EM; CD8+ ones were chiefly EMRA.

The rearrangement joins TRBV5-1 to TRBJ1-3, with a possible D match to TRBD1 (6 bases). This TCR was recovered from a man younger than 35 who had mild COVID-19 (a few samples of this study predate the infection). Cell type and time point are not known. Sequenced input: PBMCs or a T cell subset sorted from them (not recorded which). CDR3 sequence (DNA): TGCGCCAGCAGCCCGCGGACAGATGGAAACACCATATATTTT. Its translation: CASSPRTDGNTIYF.